This TCR beta chain was identified during a study of beta chain features in type 1 diabetes (dated by TCRdb to about 2018). At the level of the whole study: Patients and healthy donors did not differ in mean age, gender distribution, total cell number or subset yield. A total of about 100,000,000 sorted cells were examined across all samples, and RNA yield correlated strongly with the number of cells per subset. The study compared TCRB repertoires of sorted circulating CD4+ T cell subsets between recently diagnosed type 1 diabetes patients and matched healthy donors. Whereas all 28 donors provided naive and central memory subsets, regulatory and stem cell-like memory subsets were isolated from just 8 patients and roughly 8 healthy donors. The research as a whole found: PCR may preferentially amplify shorter templates, but because patient and control samples were amplified and corrected together, any resulting skew would affect both groups equally. Naive, central memory and regulatory TCRB repertoires appeared to be more alike among patients than among healthy donors. A moderate but significant shortening of TCRB CDR3 length was observed in type 1 diabetes patients in all four CD4+ subsets. Sequencing cDNA rather than genomic DNA could over-represent highly expressing activated cells, although activation and CD3 levels did not differ between groups. At VDJ recombination sites, type 1 diabetes patients had fewer insertions and more deleted nucleotides, which implies abnormalities in thymic rearrangement. Because small numbers of individuals were included in the HLA sub-analyses, any influence of HLA type on TCRB rearrangement was left unresolved.

From each donor, a single peripheral blood sample of roughly 0.11 L on average was drawn into heparinised tubes. A BD FACSAria II and a panel including CD45RO, CCR7, CD25, CD127, CD95 and CD27 were used to sort naive, central memory, regulatory and stem cell-like memory CD4+ T cells. Purity was above 95% for every sorted population. PBMCs were isolated right away by Lymphoprep density gradient centrifugation and were stained directly, without culture. So that batch effects would be minimized, each experiment stained and sorted samples in pairs, pairing one healthy donor with one patient. The High Capacity cDNA Reverse Transcription Kit was used to reverse transcribe all of the isolated RNA, meaning that expressed TCRB transcripts were what got sequenced. Naive, central memory and regulatory T cell samples underwent deep immunoSEQ sequencing, averaging roughly 3.5 million total reads per sample. Sorted cells were lysed in RLT buffer and RNA was extracted with DNase-treated RNeasy Micro or Mini kits, depending on cell number. To prevent cross-contamination, every cell subset was processed on its own, while patient and healthy donor samples were processed together. TCRB sequences were amplified from cDNA with the immunoSEQ multiplex PCR, producing 87-bp fragments spanning the CDR3 region. Sequencing of the amplicons was done on the Illumina HiSeq platform. Per the authors' processing: PCR bias was corrected computationally using synthetic template baselines, and reads within Hamming distance 2 were collapsed, with unmergeable singletons discarded. Reads were aligned against IMGT so that V, D and J genes, CDR3 length and insertions or deletions at six rearrangement sites could be assigned. Within each subset, clonotype counts were normalized to the number of sorted cells before true diversity and Gini coefficients were calculated with the tcR R package. Repertoire sharing was quantified using the overlap coefficient calculated on TCRB nucleotide sequences. As a proxy for the pre-selection repertoire, out-of-frame TCRB sequences from naive cells were analyzed. Drawn from immuneACCESS, this table holds only the in-frame rearrangements with V and J called that TCRdb kept. Clones are partly lost; checked studies trace under half to an unresolved V gene and leave the rest unexplained. The DNA gave D and trimming, while V, J and clone size come from that table. The sample has about 360,000 clones on record, 10% to 15% of them singletons. Jointly, the top ten make up 0.017% of the sample.

About this clone itself: Its target antigen remains unknown. One base away there is no much larger clone; base qualities are not given.

The specimen sequenced was naive CD4+ T cells from blood. This specimen's cell subset or site label, per the study, means: true naive CD4+ T cells. The source of this sequence is a man aged 18 to 30 in good health.

The DNA sequence is TGTGCCAGCAGCTTAGATATCGCGGGGCAAGAGACCCAGTACTTC. The resulting protein is CASSLDIAGQETQYF. The chain links TRBV11-2 with TRBJ2-5; TRBD2 is a possible D gene, resting on 6 matching bases. V sheds 0 bases and J sheds 2 bases, leaving 10 bases between their ends. The germline V gene encodes CDR1 SGHAT and CDR2 FQNNGV. The CDR3 covers 15 residues, taking in both the cysteine and the phenylalanine. The kept DNA is CDR3 alone, 45 bases in frame from the first base.